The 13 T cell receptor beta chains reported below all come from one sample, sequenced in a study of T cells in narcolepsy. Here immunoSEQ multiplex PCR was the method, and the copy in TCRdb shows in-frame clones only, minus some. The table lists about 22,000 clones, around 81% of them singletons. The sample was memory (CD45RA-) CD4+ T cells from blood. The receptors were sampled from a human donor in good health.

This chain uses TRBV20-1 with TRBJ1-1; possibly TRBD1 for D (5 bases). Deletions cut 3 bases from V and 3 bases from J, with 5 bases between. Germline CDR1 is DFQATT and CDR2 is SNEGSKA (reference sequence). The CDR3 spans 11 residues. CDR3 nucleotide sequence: TGCAGTGCTAGCAGGGACACTGAAGCTTTCTTT. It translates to CSASRDTEAFF.

As DNA, the CDR3 is TGCGCCAGCAGCTTGGCGTTTTTGAGGGAGGTAGACACTGAAGCTTTCTTT. Residues: CASSLAFLREVDTEAFF. This chain links TRBV5-1 with TRBJ1-1; no definite D call. The CDR3 consists of 17 residues. Trimming pared 0 bases from V and 3 bases from J, leaving 18 bases between. Germline V gives CDR1 SGHRS, CDR2 YFSETQ.

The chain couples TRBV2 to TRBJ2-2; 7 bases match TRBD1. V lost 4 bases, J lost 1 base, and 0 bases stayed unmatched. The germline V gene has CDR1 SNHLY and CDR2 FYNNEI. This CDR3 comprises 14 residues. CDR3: CASSGDRNTGELFF. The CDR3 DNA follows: TGTGCCAGCAGTGGGGACAGGAACACCGGGGAGCTGTTTTTT.

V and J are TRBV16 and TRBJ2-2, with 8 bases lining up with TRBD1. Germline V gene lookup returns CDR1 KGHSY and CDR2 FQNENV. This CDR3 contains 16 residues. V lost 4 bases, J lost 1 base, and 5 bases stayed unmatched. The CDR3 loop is CASSLYDRGNTGELFF. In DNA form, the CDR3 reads TGTGCCAGCAGCCTATACGACAGGGGGAACACCGGGGAGCTGTTTTTT.

The CDR3 protein is CASSPTGGSFSYTF. The CDR3 DNA reads as TGTGCCAGCAGTCCCACAGGGGGATCCTTCAGCTACACCTTC. The rearrangement uses TRBV6-5 and TRBJ1-2, with 8 nucleotides matching TRBD1. CDR3 size: 14 residues. V was pared by 5 bases and J by 9 bases, with 11 bases of the junction left unmatched. Germline-derived CDR1 and CDR2 are MNHEY and SVGAGI.

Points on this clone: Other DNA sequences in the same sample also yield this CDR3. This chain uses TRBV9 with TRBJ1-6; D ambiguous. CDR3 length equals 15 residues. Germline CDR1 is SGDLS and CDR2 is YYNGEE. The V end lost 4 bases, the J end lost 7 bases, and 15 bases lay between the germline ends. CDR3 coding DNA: TGTGCCAGCAGCTCCCGGGAAGGTGGAAATTCACCCCTCCACTTT. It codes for CASSSREGGNSPLHF.

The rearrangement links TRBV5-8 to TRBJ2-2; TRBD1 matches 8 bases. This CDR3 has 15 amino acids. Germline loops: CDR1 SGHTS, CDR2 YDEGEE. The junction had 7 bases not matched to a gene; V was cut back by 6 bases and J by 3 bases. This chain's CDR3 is CASNRRGLDTGELFF. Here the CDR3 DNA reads TGTGCCAGCAACCGCAGGGGGCTTGACACCGGGGAGCTGTTTTTT.

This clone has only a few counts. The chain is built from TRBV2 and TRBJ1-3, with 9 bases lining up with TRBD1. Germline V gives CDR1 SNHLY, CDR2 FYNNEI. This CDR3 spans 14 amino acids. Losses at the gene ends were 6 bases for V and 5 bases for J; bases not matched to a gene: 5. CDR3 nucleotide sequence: TGTGCCAGCAGACAGACAGGGGGAAGAAACACCATATATTTT. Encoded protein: CASRQTGGRNTIYF.

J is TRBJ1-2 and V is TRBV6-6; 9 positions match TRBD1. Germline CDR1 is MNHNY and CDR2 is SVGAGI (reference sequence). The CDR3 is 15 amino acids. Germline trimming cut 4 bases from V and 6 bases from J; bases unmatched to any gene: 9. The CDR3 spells CASSSTPGQGNGYTF. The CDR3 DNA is TGTGCCAGCAGTTCGACGCCGGGACAGGGAAATGGCTACACCTTC.

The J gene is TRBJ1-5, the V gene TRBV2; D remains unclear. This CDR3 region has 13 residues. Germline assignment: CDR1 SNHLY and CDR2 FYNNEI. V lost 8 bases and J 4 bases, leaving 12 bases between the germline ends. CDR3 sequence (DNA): TGTGCCAGCTGGTGGGGAGGAAATCAGCCCCAGCATTTT. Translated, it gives CASWWGGNQPQHF.

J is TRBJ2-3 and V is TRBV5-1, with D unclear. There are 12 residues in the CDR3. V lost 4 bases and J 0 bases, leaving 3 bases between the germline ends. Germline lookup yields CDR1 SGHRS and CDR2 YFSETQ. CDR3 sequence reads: CASSVSTDTQYF. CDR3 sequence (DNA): TGCGCCAGCAGCGTCAGCACAGATACGCAGTATTTT.

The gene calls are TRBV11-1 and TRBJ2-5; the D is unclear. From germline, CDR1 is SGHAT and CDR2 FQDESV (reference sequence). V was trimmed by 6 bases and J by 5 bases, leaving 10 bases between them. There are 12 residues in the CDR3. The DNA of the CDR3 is TGTGCCAGCAGGGGCAGTTCGGAGACCCAGTACTTC. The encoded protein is CASRGSSETQYF.

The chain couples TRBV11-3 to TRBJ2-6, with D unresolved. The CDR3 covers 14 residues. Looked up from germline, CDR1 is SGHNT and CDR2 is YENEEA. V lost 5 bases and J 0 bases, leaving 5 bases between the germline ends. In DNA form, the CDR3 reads TGTGCCAGCAGCGCCGTCTCTGGGGCCAACGTCCTGACTTTC. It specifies CASSAVSGANVLTF.